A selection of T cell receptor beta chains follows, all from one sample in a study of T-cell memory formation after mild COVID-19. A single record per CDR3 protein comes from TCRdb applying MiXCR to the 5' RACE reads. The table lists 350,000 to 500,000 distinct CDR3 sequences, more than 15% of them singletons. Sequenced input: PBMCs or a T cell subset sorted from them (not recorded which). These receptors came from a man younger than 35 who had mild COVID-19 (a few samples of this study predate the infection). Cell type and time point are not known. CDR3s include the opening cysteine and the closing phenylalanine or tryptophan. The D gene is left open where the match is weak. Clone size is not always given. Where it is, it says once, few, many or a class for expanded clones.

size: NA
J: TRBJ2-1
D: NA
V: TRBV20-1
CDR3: CSSLGGPYNEQFF
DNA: TGCAGTAGTCTCGGGGGCCCCTACAATGAGCAGTTCTTC

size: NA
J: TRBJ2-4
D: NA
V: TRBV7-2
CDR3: CASSLARTAKNIQYF
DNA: TGTGCCAGCAGCTTAGCGAGGACAGCCAAAAACATTCAGTACTTC

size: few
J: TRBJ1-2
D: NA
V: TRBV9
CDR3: CASSPRYSNYGYTF
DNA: TGTGCCAGCAGCCCCCGGTACTCTAACTATGGCTACACCTTC

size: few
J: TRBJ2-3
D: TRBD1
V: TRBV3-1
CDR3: CASSQGRQGVWGTDTQYF
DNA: TGTGCCAGCAGCCAGGGTAGACAGGGGGTATGGGGCACAGATACGCAGTATTTT

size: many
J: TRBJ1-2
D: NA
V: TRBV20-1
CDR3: CGGGLYDGYTF
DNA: TGCGGCGGGGGGTTGTATGATGGCTACACCTTC

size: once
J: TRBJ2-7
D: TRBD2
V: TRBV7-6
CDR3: CASSPAQGLAHEQYF
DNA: TGTGCCAGCAGCCCGGCTCAGGGACTAGCCCACGAGCAGTACTTC

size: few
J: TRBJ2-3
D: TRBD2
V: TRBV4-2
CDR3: CASSHPSGGYTDTQYF
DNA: TGTGCCAGCAGCCACCCTAGCGGGGGGTACACAGATACGCAGTATTTT

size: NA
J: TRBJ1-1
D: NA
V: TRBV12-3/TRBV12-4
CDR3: CASSLGGIRHTEAFF
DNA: TGTGCCAGCAGTTTAGGGGGGATTCGGCACACTGAAGCTTTCTTT

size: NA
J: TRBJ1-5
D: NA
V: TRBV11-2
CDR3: CASSLGRRNQPQHF
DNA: TGTGCCAGCAGCTTAGGGCGAAGGAATCAGCCCCAGCATTTT

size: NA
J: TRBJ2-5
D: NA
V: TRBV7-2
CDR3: CASRRWMGETQYF
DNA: TGTGCCAGCAGAAGGTGGATGGGAGAGACCCAGTACTTC

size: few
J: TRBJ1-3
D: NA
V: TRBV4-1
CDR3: CASSQAYRQAISGNTIYF
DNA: TGCGCCAGCAGCCAAGCATACAGACAGGCCATCTCTGGAAACACCATATATTTT

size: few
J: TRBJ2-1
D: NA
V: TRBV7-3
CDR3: CASSPPTDDNEQFF
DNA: TGTGCCAGCAGCCCCCCGACGGATGACAATGAGCAGTTCTTC

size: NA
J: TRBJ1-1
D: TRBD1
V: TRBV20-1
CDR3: CSASRTQGADTEAFF
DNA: TGCAGTGCTAGTAGAACACAGGGGGCTGATACTGAAGCTTTCTTT

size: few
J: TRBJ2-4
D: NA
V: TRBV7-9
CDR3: CASIGVAKNIQYF
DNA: TGTGCCAGCATAGGAGTAGCCAAAAACATTCAGTACTTC

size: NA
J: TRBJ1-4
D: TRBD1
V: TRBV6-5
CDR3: CASSSSGTVHEKLFF
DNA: TGTGCCAGCAGTAGTTCCGGGACAGTGCATGAAAAACTGTTTTTT

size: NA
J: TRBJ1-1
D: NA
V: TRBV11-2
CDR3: CASSRDWNTEAFF
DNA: TGTGCCAGCAGCCGTGACTGGAACACTGAAGCTTTCTTT

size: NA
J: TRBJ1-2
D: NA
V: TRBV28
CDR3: CASKLDGNYGYTF
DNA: TGTGCCAGCAAACTGGACGGGAACTATGGCTACACCTTC

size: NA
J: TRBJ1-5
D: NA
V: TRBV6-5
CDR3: CASSTGNAQPQHF
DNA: TGTGCCAGCAGTACAGGGAACGCTCAGCCCCAGCATTTT

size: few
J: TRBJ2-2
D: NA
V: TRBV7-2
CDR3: CASSMNRVEVGELFF
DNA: TGTGCCAGCAGCATGAACAGGGTAGAGGTCGGGGAGCTGTTTTTT

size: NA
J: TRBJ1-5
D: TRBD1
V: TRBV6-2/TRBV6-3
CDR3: CASSGQGLRPQHF
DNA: TGTGCCAGCAGTGGACAGGGCCTAAGGCCCCAGCATTTT

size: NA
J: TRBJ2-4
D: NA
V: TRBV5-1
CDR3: CASSLPTENIQYF
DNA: TGCGCCAGCAGCTTACCGACAGAAAACATTCAGTACTTC

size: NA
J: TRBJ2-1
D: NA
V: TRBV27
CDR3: CASSQTPNEQFF
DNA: TGTGCCAGCAGCCAAACCCCCAATGAGCAGTTCTTC

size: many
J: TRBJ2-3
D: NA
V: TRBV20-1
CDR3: CSARRTDTQYF
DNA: TGCAGTGCCCGCAGGACAGATACGCAGTATTTT

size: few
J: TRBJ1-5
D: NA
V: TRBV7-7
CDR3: CASSLNGDQPQHF
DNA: TGTGCTAGCAGCTTGAACGGGGACCAGCCCCAGCATTTT

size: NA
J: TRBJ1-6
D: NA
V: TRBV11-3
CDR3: CASSQSNSPLHF
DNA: TGTGCCAGCAGCCAAAGCAATTCACCCCTCCACTTT

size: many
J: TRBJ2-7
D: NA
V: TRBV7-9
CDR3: CASKGEGAYEQYF
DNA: TGTGCCAGCAAGGGGGAAGGGGCCTACGAGCAGTACTTC

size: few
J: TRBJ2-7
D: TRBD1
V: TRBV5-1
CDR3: CASSAPPTGAPFYEQYF
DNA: TGCGCCAGCAGCGCGCCGCCTACAGGGGCCCCTTTTTACGAGCAGTACTTC

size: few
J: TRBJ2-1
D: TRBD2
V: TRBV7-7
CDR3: CASSFGGGATYEQFF
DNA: TGTGCCAGCAGCTTTGGCGGGGGGGCCACCTATGAGCAGTTCTTC

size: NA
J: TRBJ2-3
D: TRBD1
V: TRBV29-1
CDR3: CSVEDWAGGQDTQYF
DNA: TGCAGCGTTGAAGATTGGGCAGGGGGCCAAGATACGCAGTATTTT

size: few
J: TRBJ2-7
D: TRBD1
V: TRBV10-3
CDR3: CAMGIGGPYEQYF
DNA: TGTGCCATGGGGATAGGGGGCCCCTACGAGCAGTACTTC

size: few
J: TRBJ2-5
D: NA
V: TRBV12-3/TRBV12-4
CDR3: CASSLVFGGGQAQYF
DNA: TGCGCCAGCAGTTTAGTCTTCGGCGGGGGACAGGCCCAGTACTTC

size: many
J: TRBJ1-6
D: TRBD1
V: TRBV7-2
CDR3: CASNGDRRSPLHF
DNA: TGTGCCAGCAACGGGGACAGGCGGTCACCCCTCCACTTT

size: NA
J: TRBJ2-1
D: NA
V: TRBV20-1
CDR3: CSARDLASEQFF
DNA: TGCAGTGCTAGAGATCTTGCAAGTGAGCAGTTCTTC

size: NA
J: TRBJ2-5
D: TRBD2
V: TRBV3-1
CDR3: CASSRGLAGVQETQYF
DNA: TGTGCCAGCAGCCGGGGACTAGCGGGGGTTCAAGAGACCCAGTACTTC

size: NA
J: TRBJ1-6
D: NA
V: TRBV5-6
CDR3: CASSHGEKNSPLHF
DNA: TGTGCCAGCAGCCATGGTGAGAAGAATTCACCCCTCCACTTT